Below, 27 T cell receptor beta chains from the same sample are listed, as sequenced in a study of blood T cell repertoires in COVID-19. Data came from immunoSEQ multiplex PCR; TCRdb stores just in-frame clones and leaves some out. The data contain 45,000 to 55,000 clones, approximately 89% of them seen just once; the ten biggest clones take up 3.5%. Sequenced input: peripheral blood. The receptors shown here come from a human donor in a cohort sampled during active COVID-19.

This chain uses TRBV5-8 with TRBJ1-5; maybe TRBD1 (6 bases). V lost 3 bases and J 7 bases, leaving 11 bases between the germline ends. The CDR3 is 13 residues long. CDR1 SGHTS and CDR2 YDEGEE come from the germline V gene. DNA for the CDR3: TGTGCCAGCAGCTCGGACAGACTGCAGCCCCAGCATTTT. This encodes CASSSDRLQPQHF.

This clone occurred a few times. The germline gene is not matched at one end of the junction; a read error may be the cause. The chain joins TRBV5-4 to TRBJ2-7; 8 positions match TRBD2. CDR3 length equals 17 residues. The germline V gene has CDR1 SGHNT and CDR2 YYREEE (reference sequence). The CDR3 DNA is TGTGCCAGCAGTTTGGAAATCGGGCTAGCGGGCTCATACGAGCAGTACTTC. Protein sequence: CASSLEIGLAGSYEQYF.

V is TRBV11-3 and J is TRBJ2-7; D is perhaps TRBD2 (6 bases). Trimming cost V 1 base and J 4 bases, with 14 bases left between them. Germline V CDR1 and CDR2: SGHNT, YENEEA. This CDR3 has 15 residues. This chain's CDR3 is CASSLGRAGRYEQYF. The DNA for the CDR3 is TGTGCCAGCAGCTTAGGCAGGGCGGGAAGGTACGAGCAGTACTTC. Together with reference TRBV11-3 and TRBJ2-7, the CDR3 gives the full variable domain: EAGVVQSPRYKIIEKKQPVAFWCNPISGHNTLYWYLQNLGQGPELLIRYENEEAVDDSQLPKDRFSAERLKGVDSTLKIQPAELGDSAVYLCASSLGRAGRYEQYFGPGTRLTVT.

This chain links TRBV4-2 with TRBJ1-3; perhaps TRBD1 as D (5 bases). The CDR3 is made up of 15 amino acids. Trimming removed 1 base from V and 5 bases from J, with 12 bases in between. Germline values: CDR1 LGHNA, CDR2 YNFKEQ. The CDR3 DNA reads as TGTGCCAGCAGCCAAGTGGGGGGAAATCGAAACACCATATATTTT. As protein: CASSQVGGNRNTIYF.

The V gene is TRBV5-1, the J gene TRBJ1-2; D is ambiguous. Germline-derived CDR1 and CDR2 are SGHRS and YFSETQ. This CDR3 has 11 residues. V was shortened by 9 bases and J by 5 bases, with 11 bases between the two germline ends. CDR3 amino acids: CATGEDYGYTF. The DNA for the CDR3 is TGCGCCACCGGGGAGGATTATGGCTACACCTTC.

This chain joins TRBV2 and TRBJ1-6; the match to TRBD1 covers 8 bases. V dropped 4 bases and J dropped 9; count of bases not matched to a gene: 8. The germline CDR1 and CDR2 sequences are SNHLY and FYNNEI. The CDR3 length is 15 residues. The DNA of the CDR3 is TGTGCCAGCAGTGTAGGAAGGACAGGGATTTCACCCCTCCACTTT. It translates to CASSVGRTGISPLHF.

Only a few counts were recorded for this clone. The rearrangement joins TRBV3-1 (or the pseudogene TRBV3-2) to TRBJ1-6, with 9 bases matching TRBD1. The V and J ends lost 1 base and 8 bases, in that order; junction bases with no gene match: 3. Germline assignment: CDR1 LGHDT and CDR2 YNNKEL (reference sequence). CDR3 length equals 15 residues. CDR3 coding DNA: TGTGCCAGCAGCCAAGCGAGACAGGGGGATTCACCCCTCCACTTT. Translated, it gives CASSQARQGDSPLHF.

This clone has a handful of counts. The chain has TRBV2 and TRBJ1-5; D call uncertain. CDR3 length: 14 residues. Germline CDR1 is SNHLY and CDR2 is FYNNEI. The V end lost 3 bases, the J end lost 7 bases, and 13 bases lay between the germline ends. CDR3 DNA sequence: TGTGCCAGCAGTGAGGCGAGGGCGGACCAGCCCCAGCATTTT. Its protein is CASSEARADQPQHF.

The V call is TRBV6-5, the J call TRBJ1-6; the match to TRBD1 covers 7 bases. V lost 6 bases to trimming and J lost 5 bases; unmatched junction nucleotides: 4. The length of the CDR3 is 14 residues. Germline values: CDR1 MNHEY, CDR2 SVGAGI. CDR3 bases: TGTGCCAGCAGAAACAGGGGTAATAATTCACCCCTCCACTTT. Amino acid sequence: CASRNRGNNSPLHF.

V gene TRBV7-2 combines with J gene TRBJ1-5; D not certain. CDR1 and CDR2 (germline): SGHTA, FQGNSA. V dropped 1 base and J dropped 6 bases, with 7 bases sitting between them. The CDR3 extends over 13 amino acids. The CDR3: CASSLDPGQPQHF. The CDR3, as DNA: TGTGCCAGCAGCTTAGATCCCGGTCAGCCCCAGCATTTT.

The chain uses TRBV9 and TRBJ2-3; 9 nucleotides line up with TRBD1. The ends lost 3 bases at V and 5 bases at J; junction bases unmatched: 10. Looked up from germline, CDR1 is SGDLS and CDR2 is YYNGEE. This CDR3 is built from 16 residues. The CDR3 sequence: CASSARQGGEGDTQYF. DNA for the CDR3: TGTGCCAGCAGCGCGAGACAGGGGGGAGAGGGAGATACGCAGTATTTT.

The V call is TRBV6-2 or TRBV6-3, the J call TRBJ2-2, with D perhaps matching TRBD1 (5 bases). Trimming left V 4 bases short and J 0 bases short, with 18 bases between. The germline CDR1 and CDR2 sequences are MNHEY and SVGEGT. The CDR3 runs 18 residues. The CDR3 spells CASSSPEFGQANTGELFF. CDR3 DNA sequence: TGTGCCAGCAGTTCCCCTGAATTTGGACAAGCGAACACCGGGGAGCTGTTTTTT.

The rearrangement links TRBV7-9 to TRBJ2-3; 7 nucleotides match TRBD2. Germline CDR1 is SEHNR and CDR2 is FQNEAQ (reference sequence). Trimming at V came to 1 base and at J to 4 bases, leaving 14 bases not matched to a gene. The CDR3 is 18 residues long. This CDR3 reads CASSLGVGAGRPSDTQYF. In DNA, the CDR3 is TGTGCCAGCAGCTTAGGGGTCGGAGCGGGGAGACCGTCAGATACGCAGTATTTT. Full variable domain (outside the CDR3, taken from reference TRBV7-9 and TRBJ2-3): DTGVSQNPRHKITKRGQNVTFRCDPISEHNRLYWYRQTLGQGPEFLTYFQNEAQLEKSRLLSDRFSAERPKGSFSTLEIQRTEQGDSAMYLCASSLGVGAGRPSDTQYFGPGTRLTVL.

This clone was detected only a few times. CDR3 protein: CASSLMRGITGELFF. The CDR3 coding sequence is TGCGCCAGCAGCTTAATGCGGGGGATCACCGGGGAGCTGTTTTTT. The chain carries TRBV5-1 and TRBJ2-2; 7 bases align to TRBD2. Germline V gives CDR1 SGHRS, CDR2 YFSETQ. The junction had 5 bases not matched to a gene; V was cut back by 2 bases and J by 4 bases. The CDR3 contains 15 residues.

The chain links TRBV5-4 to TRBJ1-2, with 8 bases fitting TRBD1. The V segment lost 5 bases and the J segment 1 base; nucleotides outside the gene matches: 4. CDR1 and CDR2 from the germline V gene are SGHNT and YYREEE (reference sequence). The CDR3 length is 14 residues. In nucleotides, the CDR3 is TGTGCCAGCAGGTTTACAGGGGGTAACTATGGCTACACCTTC. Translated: CASRFTGGNYGYTF.

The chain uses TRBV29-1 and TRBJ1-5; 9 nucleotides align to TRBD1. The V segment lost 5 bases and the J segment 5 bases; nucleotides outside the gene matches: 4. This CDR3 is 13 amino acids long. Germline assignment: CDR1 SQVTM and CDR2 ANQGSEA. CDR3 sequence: CSVRTGADQPQHF. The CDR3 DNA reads TGCAGCGTTAGGACAGGGGCGGATCAGCCCCAGCATTTT.

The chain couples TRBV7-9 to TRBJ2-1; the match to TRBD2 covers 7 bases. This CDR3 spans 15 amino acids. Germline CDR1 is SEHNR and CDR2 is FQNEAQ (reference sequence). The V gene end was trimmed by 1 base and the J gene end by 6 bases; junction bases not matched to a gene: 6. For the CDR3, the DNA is TGTGCCAGCAGCTTAGAGGCTAGCGGCCGCAATGAGCAGTTCTTC. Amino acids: CASSLEASGRNEQFF.

In nucleotides, the CDR3 is TGTGCCAGCAGCGTAGGAGGGACAGGGGACCACGAGCAGTACTTC. Protein sequence: CASSVGGTGDHEQYF. The chain couples TRBV9 to TRBJ2-7; 10 bases align to TRBD1. V lost 0 bases, J lost 5 bases, and 5 bases stayed unmatched. This CDR3 is 15 amino acids long. Per germline, CDR1 SGDLS and CDR2 YYNGEE.

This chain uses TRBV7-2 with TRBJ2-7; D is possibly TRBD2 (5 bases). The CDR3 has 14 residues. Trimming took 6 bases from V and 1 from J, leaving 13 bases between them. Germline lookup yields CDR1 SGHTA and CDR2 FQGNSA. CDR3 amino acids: CASSYDTGSYEQYF. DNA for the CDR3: TGTGCCAGCAGTTATGACACGGGATCCTACGAGCAGTACTTC.

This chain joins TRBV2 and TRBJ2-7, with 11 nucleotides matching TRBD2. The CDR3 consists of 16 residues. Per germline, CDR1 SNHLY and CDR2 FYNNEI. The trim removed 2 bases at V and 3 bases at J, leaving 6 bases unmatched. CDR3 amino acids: CASSEFSGRANYEQYF. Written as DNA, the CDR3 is TGTGCCAGCAGTGAATTTAGCGGGAGGGCCAACTACGAGCAGTACTTC.

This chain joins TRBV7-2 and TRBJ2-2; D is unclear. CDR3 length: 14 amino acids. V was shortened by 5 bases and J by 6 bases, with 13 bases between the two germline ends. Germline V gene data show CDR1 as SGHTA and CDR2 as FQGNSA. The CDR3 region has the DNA TGTGCCAGCAGCAGCAGCCGGCGGCCCGGGGAGCTGTTTTTT. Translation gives CASSSSRRPGELFF.

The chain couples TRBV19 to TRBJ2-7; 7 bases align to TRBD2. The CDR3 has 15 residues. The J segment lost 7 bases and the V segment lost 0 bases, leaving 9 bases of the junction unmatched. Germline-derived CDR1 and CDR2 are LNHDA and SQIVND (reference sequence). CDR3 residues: CASSIDRGSNMEQYF. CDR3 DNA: TGTGCCAGTAGTATAGATCGCGGGAGCAATATGGAGCAGTACTTC.

Here the CDR3 reads CASSNPGRFYEQYF. The CDR3 DNA sequence: TGTGCCAGTAGCAACCCGGGAAGATTCTACGAGCAGTACTTC. V usage is TRBV19 and J usage is TRBJ2-7, with TRBD2 as a possible D gene (5 bases). CDR3 size: 14 residues. Germline V lookup: CDR1 LNHDA, CDR2 SQIVND (reference sequence). Between the trimmed V and J ends, which lost 6 bases and 3 bases, there was a span of 15 bases. Full variable domain (outside the CDR3, taken from reference TRBV19 and TRBJ2-7): DGGITQSPKYLFRKEGQNVTLSCEQNLNHDAMYWYRQDPGQGLRLIYYSQIVNDFQKGDIAEGYSVSREKKESFPLTVTSAQKNPTAFYLCASSNPGRFYEQYFGPGTRLTVT.

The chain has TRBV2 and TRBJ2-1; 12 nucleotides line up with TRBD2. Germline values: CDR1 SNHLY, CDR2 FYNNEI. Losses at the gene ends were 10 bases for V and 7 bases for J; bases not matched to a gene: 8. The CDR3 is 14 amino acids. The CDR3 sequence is CAITRLAGVNEQFF. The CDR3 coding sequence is TGTGCCATTACAAGACTAGCGGGAGTGAATGAGCAGTTCTTC.

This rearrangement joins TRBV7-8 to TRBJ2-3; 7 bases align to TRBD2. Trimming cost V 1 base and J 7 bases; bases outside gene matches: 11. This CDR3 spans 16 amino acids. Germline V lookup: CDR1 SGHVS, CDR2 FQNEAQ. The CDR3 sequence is CASSLGQRGYIYTQYF. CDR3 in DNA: TGTGCCAGCAGCTTAGGGCAGCGGGGATACATATATACGCAGTATTTT.

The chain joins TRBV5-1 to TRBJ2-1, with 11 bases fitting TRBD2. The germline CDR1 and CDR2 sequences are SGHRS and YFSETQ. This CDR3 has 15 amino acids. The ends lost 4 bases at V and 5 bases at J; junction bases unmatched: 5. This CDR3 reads CASSPTSGVNNEQFF. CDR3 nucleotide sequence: TGCGCCAGCAGCCCGACTAGCGGGGTTAACAATGAGCAGTTCTTC.

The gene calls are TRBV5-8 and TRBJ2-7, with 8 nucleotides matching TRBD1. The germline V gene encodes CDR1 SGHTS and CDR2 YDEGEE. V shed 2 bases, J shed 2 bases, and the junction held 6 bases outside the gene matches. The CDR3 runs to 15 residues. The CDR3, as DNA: TGTGCCAGCAGCTTAAGAAGGACAGGGACCTACGAGCAGTACTTC. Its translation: CASSLRRTGTYEQYF. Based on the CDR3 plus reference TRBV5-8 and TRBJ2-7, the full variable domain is EAGVTQSPTHLIKTRGQQATLRCSPISGHTSVYWYQQALGLGLQFLLWYDEGEERNRGNFPPRFSGRQFPNYSSELNVNALELEDSALYLCASSLRRTGTYEQYFGPGTRLTVT.